The rows below give T cell receptor beta chains drawn from one sample of a study of T-cell memory formation after mild COVID-19. TCRdb used MiXCR to reprocess the 5' RACE reads, holding one entry per CDR3 protein. The sample has around 250,000 distinct CDR3 sequences; about 17% are singletons. The material sequenced was PBMCs or a T cell subset sorted from them (not recorded which). The receptors were sampled from a man aged 18 to 29 who had mild COVID-19 (a few samples of this study predate the infection). Cell type and time point are not known. The CDR3 runs from the conserved cysteine through the conserved F or W. Fields, in order: V gene, J gene, clone size, D gene, CDR3 protein, CDR3 DNA. The D gene is left open where the match is weak. Size is omitted from some rows. Given values are once, few, many or a class for expanded clones.

V gene: TRBV27
J gene: TRBJ2-7
clone size: .
D gene: .
CDR3 protein: CASGSGLSYEQYF
CDR3 DNA: TGTGCCAGCGGAAGTGGTCTTTCCTACGAGCAGTACTTC

V gene: TRBV29-1
J gene: TRBJ2-1
clone size: .
D gene: .
CDR3 protein: CSVEPALGDEQFF
CDR3 DNA: TGCAGCGTTGAACCAGCGTTGGGCGATGAGCAGTTCTTC

V gene: TRBV7-2
J gene: TRBJ2-7
clone size: .
D gene: .
CDR3 protein: CASSLNRPPAEQYF
CDR3 DNA: TGTGCCAGCAGCTTAAATAGGCCGCCCGCCGAGCAGTACTTC

V gene: TRBV5-1
J gene: TRBJ2-5
clone size: many
D gene: TRBD1
CDR3 protein: CASGLQGAETQYF
CDR3 DNA: TGCGCCAGCGGATTACAGGGGGCCGAGACCCAGTACTTC

V gene: TRBV29-1
J gene: TRBJ2-3
clone size: few
D gene: .
CDR3 protein: CSSALVTDTQYF
CDR3 DNA: TGCAGTTCCGCACTAGTCACAGATACGCAGTATTTT

V gene: TRBV18
J gene: TRBJ2-2
clone size: once
D gene: .
CDR3 protein: CASSPDRSGELFF
CDR3 DNA: TGTGCCAGCTCACCGGACAGATCCGGGGAGCTGTTTTTT

V gene: TRBV10-3
J gene: TRBJ2-1
clone size: few
D gene: .
CDR3 protein: CAISESKRGFEQFF
CDR3 DNA: TGTGCCATCAGTGAGTCGAAGCGTGGCTTTGAGCAGTTCTTC

V gene: TRBV6-6
J gene: TRBJ1-6
clone size: .
D gene: .
CDR3 protein: CASSPTPDRLTSPLHF
CDR3 DNA: TGTGCCAGCAGCCCGACGCCAGACAGGCTCACTTCACCCCTCCACTTT

V gene: TRBV3-1
J gene: TRBJ2-3
clone size: .
D gene: TRBD2
CDR3 protein: CASTGREGDTQYF
CDR3 DNA: TGTGCCAGCACCGGACGGGAGGGGGATACGCAGTATTTT

V gene: TRBV11-1
J gene: TRBJ2-1
clone size: few
D gene: .
CDR3 protein: CASSPEPYDNEQFF
CDR3 DNA: TGTGCCAGCAGCCCAGAGCCCTACGACAATGAGCAGTTCTTC